This record concerns one T cell receptor (beta chain) sequence. The data are from a study of CD8 T cells in Susac syndrome. RNA in amounts of about 0.5 to 1 ug was reverse transcribed with random hexamers. The CDR3 of TCR beta was amplified by immunoSEQ multiplex PCR across 54 Vbeta and 13 Jbeta. MiXCR was run by TCRdb on the immunoSEQ multiplex PCR reads, yielding one entry per CDR3 protein. Among some 120,000 distinct CDR3 sequences listed, about 93% were seen once. The CDR3 runs 13 residues. Per germline, CDR1 SQVTM and CDR2 ANQGSEA. Trimming cost V 1 base and J 4 bases, with 10 bases left between them.

The chain uses TRBV29-1 and TRBJ1-2; D is undetermined. The sample was CD4+ T cells from PBMCs. The sequence was obtained from a human donor in good health. DNA for the CDR3: TGCAGCGTTGAAGGGGGATACGGCTATGGCTACACCTTC. Amino acids: CSVEGGYGYGYTF.